A single sample gave rise to the 28 T cell receptor beta chains below, sequenced in a study of T cell responses to AZD1222 COVID-19 vaccine. Some clones are missing from TCRdb's copy, which holds only in-frame ones; the method was immunoSEQ multiplex PCR. The table lists around 120,000 clones, about nine tenths of them singletons, with about 7.8% in the top ten. Sequencing used peripheral blood, obtained on day 0 of AZD1222 vaccination. The origin of the receptors is an adult in good health.

The CDR3 protein is CASSVGSSYNEQFF. DNA for the CDR3: TGTGCCAGCAGCGTGGGGTCCTCCTACAATGAGCAGTTCTTC. The chain combines TRBV9 with TRBJ2-1; D gene unclear. CDR1 and CDR2 (germline): SGDLS, YYNGEE. This CDR3 has 14 residues. Trimming took off 2 bases at V and 0 bases at J, with 6 bases between the two ends.

The chain has TRBV28 and TRBJ1-1; D is unclear. CDR3 length: 10 amino acids. Germline V lookup: CDR1 MDHEN, CDR2 SYDVKM. V dropped 8 bases and J dropped 6 bases, with 7 bases sitting between them. The CDR3 protein is CASPGPEAFF. The CDR3 DNA follows: TGTGCCAGCCCTGGGCCTGAAGCTTTCTTT.

The gene calls are TRBV5-1 and TRBJ2-7; a weak D match, TRBD2 (6 bases). The CDR3 totals 14 residues. Trimming pared 0 bases from V and 3 bases from J, leaving 10 bases between. CDR1 and CDR2 from the germline V gene are SGHRS and YFSETQ. CDR3 DNA: TGCGCCAGCAGCTTGGAGACGGGACTCTACGAGCAGTACTTC. Translation gives CASSLETGLYEQYF. The full variable domain, its missing parts supplied by reference TRBV5-1 and TRBJ2-7, is KAGVTQTPRYLIKTRGQQVTLSCSPISGHRSVSWYQQTPGQGLQFLFEYFSETQRNKGNFPGRFSGRQFSNSRSEMNVSTLELGDSALYLCASSLETGLYEQYFGPGTRLTVT.

The chain links TRBV29-1 to TRBJ2-7; D is unclear. The CDR3 spans 10 residues. From germline, CDR1 is SQVTM and CDR2 ANQGSEA. Trimming left V 4 bases short and J 4 bases short, with 5 bases between. DNA of the CDR3: TGCAGCGTTGGGTCTTACGAGCAGTACTTC. This encodes CSVGSYEQYF.

The chain uses TRBV5-1 and TRBJ1-1; 8 nucleotides match TRBD1. From germline, CDR1 is SGHRS and CDR2 YFSETQ. This CDR3 has 15 amino acids. Trimming at V came to 5 bases and at J to 4 bases, leaving 10 bases not matched to a gene. The CDR3 nucleotides read TGCGCCAGCAGGATCTCCGGACAGGGATCCACTGAAGCTTTCTTT. Protein: CASRISGQGSTEAFF.

The chain employs TRBV6-4 and TRBJ2-1; a possible D gene is TRBD2 (7 bases). The CDR3 is made up of 14 amino acids. The V gene's germline CDR1 is MRHNA and CDR2 SNTAGT. Trimming removed 5 bases from V and 8 bases from J, with 16 bases in between. This CDR3 reads CASSPRGALDEQFF. The DNA of the CDR3 is TGTGCCAGCAGTCCCCGGGGGGCGTTAGATGAGCAGTTCTTC.

V usage is TRBV18 and J usage is TRBJ1-5, with D possibly being TRBD1 (5 bases). Between the trimmed V and J ends, which lost 4 bases and 5 bases, there was a span of 9 bases. This CDR3 has 13 amino acids. Germline V gene lookup returns CDR1 KGHSH and CDR2 LQKENI. The CDR3 nucleotides read TGTGCCAGCTCACGGACGGGGGATCAGCCCCAGCATTTT. This translates into CASSRTGDQPQHF.

CDR3 sequence: CASSYSSLAYQETQYF. For the CDR3, the DNA is TGTGCCAGCAGTTACTCCTCATTAGCATATCAAGAGACCCAGTACTTC. The chain is built from TRBV6-5 and TRBJ2-5; D unclear. V was cut by 0 bases and J by 2 bases, with 13 bases left in between. The CDR3 runs 16 residues. Germline V gene sequence: CDR1 MNHEY, CDR2 SVGAGI.

This sequence joins TRBV3-1 (or the pseudogene TRBV3-2) and TRBJ1-6; unclear D gene. The CDR3 loop spans 14 amino acids. The V end lost 1 base, the J end lost 11 bases, and 12 bases lay between the germline ends. Looked up from germline, CDR1 is LGHDT and CDR2 is YNNKEL (reference sequence). The CDR3 loop reads CASSQGTPSPPLHF. Written as DNA, the CDR3 is TGTGCCAGCAGCCAAGGGACCCCTAGCCCACCCCTCCACTTT.

CDR3 amino acids: CASTPGRGTSGNTIYF. The CDR3 region has the DNA TGTGCCAGTACCCCGGGCCGAGGGACCTCTGGAAACACCATATATTTT. The rearrangement uses TRBV19 and TRBJ1-3; D perhaps matches TRBD1 (5 bases). Looked up from germline, CDR1 is LNHDA and CDR2 is SQIVND (reference sequence). This CDR3 is 16 amino acids long. V lost 7 bases, J lost 0 bases, and 16 bases lay in between.

The chain uses TRBV2 and TRBJ2-3; 9 positions agree with TRBD1. CDR3 length: 13 residues. Germline CDR1 reads SNHLY; CDR2 reads FYNNEI. Losses at the gene ends were 10 bases for V and 2 bases for J; bases not matched to a gene: 4. The CDR3 nucleotides read TGTGCCATCCGGACAGGGGACACAGATACGCAGTATTTT. This gives the protein CAIRTGDTDTQYF.

The J gene is TRBJ2-5, the V gene TRBV11-2; 12 nucleotides line up with TRBD2. The germline V gene encodes CDR1 SGHAT and CDR2 FQNNGV. The CDR3 is 16 residues long. Germline trimming cut 5 bases from V and 5 bases from J; bases unmatched to any gene: 9. CDR3 amino acids: CASSQGLAGGEETQYF. The CDR3 nucleotides read TGTGCCAGCAGCCAGGGGCTAGCGGGAGGGGAGGAGACCCAGTACTTC.

This rearrangement joins TRBV7-9 to TRBJ2-4; TRBD1 matches at 8 bases. The CDR3 totals 16 residues. Germline V gene lookup returns CDR1 SEHNR and CDR2 FQNEAQ (reference sequence). The V and J ends lost 5 bases and 8 bases, in that order; junction bases with no gene match: 14. The CDR3 loop is CASSPRGRQTGDIQYF. In DNA, the CDR3 is TGTGCCAGCAGCCCGAGAGGGCGGCAGACAGGGGACATTCAGTACTTC.

The V call is TRBV3-1 (or the pseudogene TRBV3-2), the J call TRBJ1-2; D remains ambiguous. The V end lost 3 bases, the J end lost 5 bases, and 22 bases lay between the germline ends. The CDR3 is made up of 17 amino acids. The germline V gene has CDR1 LGHDT and CDR2 YNNKEL (reference sequence). The CDR3, as DNA: TGTGCCAGCAGCCATAAGGTTCAAGCCTCAGAGTCATATGGCTACACCTTC. Translating gives CASSHKVQASESYGYTF.

Details on this clone: Different DNA sequences within this sample yield the same CDR3. The rearrangement uses TRBV6-2 or TRBV6-3 and TRBJ1-1; tentatively, D is TRBD1 (6 bases). In germline, CDR1 is MNHEY, CDR2 SVGEGT. This CDR3 is 14 amino acids long. With 3 bases removed from V and 4 bases from J, the gap between germline ends came to 12 bases. CDR3 DNA: TGTGCCAGCAGTTATCAGGGGCAAGGCACTGAAGCTTTCTTT. It specifies CASSYQGQGTEAFF.

As DNA, the CDR3 is TGTGCCAGCAGCTTAGGTGTCTACGAGCAGTACTTC. It is translated as CASSLGVYEQYF. This rearrangement joins TRBV5-8 to TRBJ2-7; D unclear. V was cut by 2 bases and J by 3 bases, with 6 bases left in between. CDR1 SGHTS and CDR2 YDEGEE come from the germline V gene. This CDR3 is 12 amino acids long.

The genes are TRBV3-1 (or the pseudogene TRBV3-2) and TRBJ2-3, with D hard to call. V shed 2 bases and J shed 2 bases, with 17 bases lying between them. The CDR3 contains 17 residues. In germline, CDR1 is LGHDT, CDR2 YNNKEL (reference sequence). In DNA form, the CDR3 reads TGTGCCAGCAGCCAACCCCCCGGTCCATCAGACACAGATACGCAGTATTTT. Its protein is CASSQPPGPSDTDTQYF.

The chain carries TRBV12-5 and TRBJ2-7; D uncertain. The germline CDR1 and CDR2 sequences are LGHNT and FRNRAP. The CDR3 is 15 residues long. Trimming cost V 0 bases and J 5 bases, with 14 bases left between them. The CDR3 is CASGLVRVPRDEQYF. CDR3 in DNA: TGTGCTAGTGGTTTGGTACGGGTGCCCCGGGACGAGCAGTACTTC.

V gene TRBV23-1 combines with J gene TRBJ2-5, with 8 bases identical to TRBD1. TRBV23-1 carries the ORF label, with uncertain function. Trimming cost V 0 bases and J 5 bases; bases outside gene matches: 11. The length of the CDR3 is 17 residues. The CDR3 here is CASSQSRTGKSWETQYF. DNA for the CDR3: TGCGCCAGCAGTCAATCGCGGACAGGGAAATCATGGGAGACCCAGTACTTC.

This clone was seen more than once but under ten times. The CDR3 DNA sequence: TGTGCCACCCTCACCCAAGAGACCCAGTACTTC. As protein: CATLTQETQYF. The rearrangement uses TRBV25-1 and TRBJ2-5; no firm D call. V lost 10 bases and J lost 1, with 7 bases in between. The CDR3 spans 11 residues. The germline V gene has CDR1 MGHDK and CDR2 SYGVNS.

This chain links TRBV5-8 with TRBJ2-7; 7 bases are a match to TRBD1. Trimming removed 1 base from V and 3 bases from J; junction bases left unmatched: 4. This CDR3 is 14 amino acids long. From germline, CDR1 is SGHTS and CDR2 YDEGEE. CDR3 sequence: CASSLTGANYEQYF. The DNA for the CDR3 is TGTGCCAGCAGCTTGACAGGGGCTAACTACGAGCAGTACTTC.

The chain carries TRBV29-1 and TRBJ1-1; the D gene is possibly TRBD1 (6 bases). Trimming left V 4 bases short and J 1 base short, with 19 bases between. This CDR3 has 16 amino acids. Per the germline V gene, CDR1 is SQVTM and CDR2 is ANQGSEA. This CDR3 is CSVVDLGGSWNTEAFF. CDR3 nucleotide sequence: TGCAGCGTTGTGGATCTAGGGGGGTCCTGGAACACTGAAGCTTTCTTT.

The V gene is TRBV2, the J gene TRBJ2-1; TRBD2 agrees at 9 bases. V lost 5 bases to trimming and J lost 5 bases; unmatched junction nucleotides: 7. The CDR3 loop spans 15 amino acids. CDR1 is SNHLY and CDR2 is FYNNEI in the germline V gene. CDR3 amino acids: CASSMGLASNNEQFF. In DNA, the CDR3 is TGTGCCAGCAGTATGGGACTAGCTTCAAACAATGAGCAGTTCTTC.

The DNA of the CDR3 is TGTGCCAGCAGTCTCCGGGACAGGGGGGACAATGAGCAGTTCTTC. Translated, it gives CASSLRDRGDNEQFF. This chain uses TRBV3-1 (or the pseudogene TRBV3-2) with TRBJ2-1, with TRBD1 matching 11 bases. This CDR3 contains 15 residues. CDR1 is LGHDT and CDR2 is YNNKEL in the germline V gene (reference sequence). Trimming took 6 bases from V and 5 from J; bases not matched to a gene: 6.

The chain joins TRBV6-1 to TRBJ2-7, with 10 nucleotides matching TRBD1. The V and J ends lost 3 bases and 0 bases, in that order; junction bases with no gene match: 5. Germline CDR1 reads MNHNS; CDR2 reads SASEGT. CDR3 size: 16 residues. The chain's CDR3 is CASSDLDRGVSYEQYF. CDR3 bases: TGTGCCAGCAGTGACTTGGACAGGGGGGTCTCCTACGAGCAGTACTTC.

The chain joins TRBV18 to TRBJ2-3; D not certain. The V end lost 6 bases, the J end lost 5 bases, and 9 bases lay between the germline ends. This CDR3 contains 12 residues. Germline assignment: CDR1 KGHSH and CDR2 LQKENI. CDR3 in DNA: TGTGCCAGCTCGCCCGGCCAAGATACGCAGTATTTT. Its protein product is CASSPGQDTQYF.

This clone has just a few counts. This chain links TRBV3-1 (or the pseudogene TRBV3-2) with TRBJ1-1; no clear D. The V end lost 0 bases, the J end lost 1 base, and 9 bases lay between the germline ends. The CDR3 runs 15 residues. Germline V lookup: CDR1 LGHDT, CDR2 YNNKEL (reference sequence). The DNA for the CDR3 is TGTGCCAGCAGCCAAGAGTGGTACACGAACACTGAAGCTTTCTTT. The encoded protein is CASSQEWYTNTEAFF.

The chain couples TRBV11-3 to TRBJ2-7; D is perhaps TRBD1 (6 bases). CDR1 SGHNT and CDR2 YENEEA come from the germline V gene. Trimming took 5 bases from V and 2 from J, leaving 13 bases between them. This CDR3 is built from 14 residues. The CDR3 spells CASSPPGVPYEQYF. CDR3 nucleotide sequence: TGTGCCAGCAGCCCCCCAGGGGTCCCCTACGAGCAGTACTTC.